The present entry profiles one T cell receptor beta chain with its context. This record comes from a study of T cell changes during pregnancy in multiple sclerosis. Some clones are missing from TCRdb's copy, which holds only in-frame ones; the method was immunoSEQ multiplex PCR. The table includes some 70,000 clones, 75% to 95% detected once. This clonotype was sampled from a female donor with multiple sclerosis, enrolled in a pregnancy study. The sequences come from peripheral blood, collected in the first trimester of pregnancy.

Here the CDR3 DNA reads TGCAGTGCTTTACAGGTATCTGAAGCTTTCTTT. Its translation is CSALQVSEAFF. This chain links TRBV20-1 with TRBJ1-1, with D possibly TRBD1 on 5 matching bases. The V gene's germline CDR1 is DFQATT and CDR2 SNEGSKA (reference sequence). V lost 5 bases and J 6 bases, leaving 10 bases between the germline ends. The CDR3 spans 11 residues.